The 20 T cell receptor beta chains below were found in one sample sequenced in a study of blood T cell repertoires in COVID-19. Libraries were prepared by immunoSEQ multiplex PCR; TCRdb keeps only in-frame clonotypes and omits some of them. The table shows around 150,000 clones, with around nine tenths occurring only once. Source material: peripheral blood. The receptors come from a woman in her seventies with COVID-19, enrolled during active disease.

The chain has TRBV19 and TRBJ1-4; 8 bases are shared with TRBD1. The CDR3 spans 15 residues. CDR1 is LNHDA, CDR2 SQIVND, per germline (reference sequence). J gave up 7 bases and V 6 bases, and 10 bases lay outside the gene matches. In nucleotides, the CDR3 is TGTGCCAGTAGAGCCGGGACAGGTCTTGGTGAAAAACTGTTTTTT. The encoded protein is CASRAGTGLGEKLFF.

In nucleotides, the CDR3 is TGTGCCAGCAGCTCTCCGGGACTAGCGGTCTACGAGCAGTACTTC. The encoded protein is CASSSPGLAVYEQYF. The rearrangement joins TRBV11-2 to TRBJ2-7, with TRBD2 matching 11 bases. The J segment lost 3 bases and the V segment lost 4 bases, leaving 5 bases of the junction unmatched. The germline CDR1 and CDR2 sequences are SGHAT and FQNNGV. The CDR3 consists of 15 residues.

This rearrangement joins TRBV5-1 to TRBJ2-2; TRBD1 matches at 7 bases. J was trimmed by 3 bases and V by 1 base; bases with no gene match: 6. From germline, CDR1 is SGHRS and CDR2 YFSETQ. This CDR3 contains 16 residues. The CDR3 loop reads CASSLSTGKHTGELFF. In nucleotides, the CDR3 is TGCGCCAGCAGCTTGTCGACAGGGAAACACACCGGGGAGCTGTTTTTT.

This clone was recorded a few times. V is TRBV7-9 and J is TRBJ1-1; a possible D gene is TRBD1 (6 bases). Germline lookup yields CDR1 SEHNR and CDR2 FQNEAQ (reference sequence). This CDR3 has 13 residues. The ends were cut back, 7 bases at V and 1 base at J, with 10 bases in the middle. The CDR3 sequence is CASNSQGNTEAFF. The CDR3 DNA reads as TGTGCCAGCAACTCACAGGGGAACACTGAAGCTTTCTTT.

The chain is built from TRBV5-1 and TRBJ2-6; 8 nucleotides align to TRBD1. The CDR3 is 15 residues long. V dropped 4 bases and J dropped 2; count of bases not matched to a gene: 2. Per the germline V gene, CDR1 is SGHRS and CDR2 is YFSETQ. CDR3: CASSAQGAGANVLTF. CDR3 sequence (DNA): TGCGCCAGCAGCGCACAGGGGGCTGGGGCCAACGTCCTGACTTTC.

This chain uses TRBV20-1 with TRBJ1-5; no firm D call. Trimming shortened V by 3 bases and J by 1 base, and 13 bases separated the two germline ends. Germline V gives CDR1 DFQATT, CDR2 SNEGSKA (reference sequence). The CDR3 runs 15 residues. The CDR3 DNA reads as TGCAGTGCTAGTGCCCTGCGAGAGAGCAATCAGCCCCAGCATTTT. Residues: CSASALRESNQPQHF.

The gene calls are TRBV5-1 and TRBJ1-4, with D perhaps TRBD1 (6 bases). Looked up from germline, CDR1 is SGHRS and CDR2 is YFSETQ. This CDR3 comprises 16 residues. V dropped 4 bases and J dropped 7 bases, with 20 bases sitting between them. CDR3 in DNA: TGCGCCAGCAGCCCAGTCTTGGACAGTGGCGGTGAAAAACTGTTTTTT. It translates to CASSPVLDSGGEKLFF.

V and J are TRBV6-5 and TRBJ1-5; 7 nucleotides agree with TRBD1. Germline V CDR1 and CDR2: MNHEY, SVGAGI. J was trimmed by 5 bases and V by 6 bases; bases with no gene match: 7. This CDR3 comprises 14 residues. CDR3 sequence (DNA): TGTGCCAGCAGCCCACAGGGGTGGGATCAGCCCCAGCATTTT. It encodes CASSPQGWDQPQHF.

V is TRBV2 and J is TRBJ1-1, with 8 positions matching TRBD1. V trimming: 6 bases; J trimming: 4 bases; junction bases outside the gene matches: 13. Germline-derived CDR1 and CDR2 are SNHLY and FYNNEI. The CDR3 has 16 residues. Here the CDR3 DNA reads TGTGCCAGCAGGACAGGGGAGGGGAAGGGGGGCACTGAAGCTTTCTTT. This encodes CASRTGEGKGGTEAFF.

The chain combines TRBV19 with TRBJ1-1, with 8 bases aligning to TRBD1. V lost 6 bases to trimming and J lost 4 bases; unmatched junction nucleotides: 7. The CDR3 consists of 14 residues. Germline V gene lookup returns CDR1 LNHDA and CDR2 SQIVND (reference sequence). DNA for the CDR3: TGTGCCAGTAGGACGGACAGGGTGGGCACTGAAGCTTTCTTT. Translated, it gives CASRTDRVGTEAFF.

This clone was seen only once. This sequence joins TRBV12-3 or TRBV12-4 and TRBJ1-2, with D maybe TRBD1 (5 bases). Trimming stripped 3 bases from V and 3 bases from J, with 8 bases between. The CDR3 is 13 residues long. The CDR3 here is CASSLGGDYGYTF. In nucleotides, the CDR3 is TGTGCCAGCAGTTTGGGGGGGGACTATGGCTACACCTTC.

The rearrangement uses TRBV12-3 or TRBV12-4 and TRBJ1-3, with D tentatively TRBD1 (6 bases). The CDR3 is 12 residues long. Trimming pared 6 bases from V and 4 bases from J, leaving 7 bases between. The DNA of the CDR3 is TGTGCCAGCAGGGGGACAGGAAACACCATATATTTT. Protein sequence: CASRGTGNTIYF.

The V and J genes are TRBV2 and TRBJ1-2; TRBD1 might be the D (6 bases). Germline CDR1 is SNHLY and CDR2 is FYNNEI. Trimming left V 7 bases short and J 4 bases short, with 16 bases between. The CDR3 spans 14 residues. The CDR3 here is CASMPVGQRYGYTF. In DNA, the CDR3 is TGTGCCAGCATGCCCGTTGGACAGCGCTATGGCTACACCTTC.

The chain couples TRBV7-8 to TRBJ1-4, with 7 bases aligning to TRBD1. The CDR3 totals 15 residues. Germline values: CDR1 SGHVS, CDR2 FQNEAQ. Trimming cost V 5 bases and J 3 bases; bases outside gene matches: 6. The CDR3 spells CASSTRQGANEKLFF. CDR3 nucleotides: TGTGCCAGCAGCACCCGACAGGGTGCTAATGAAAAACTGTTTTTT.

V gene TRBV6-6 combines with J gene TRBJ2-7; 7 positions match TRBD1. Germline CDR1 MNHNY, CDR2 SVGAGI (reference sequence). V gave up 5 bases and J gave up 2 bases; unmatched junction bases: 3. The CDR3 extends over 13 amino acids. The CDR3 DNA reads TGTGCCAGCAGTCGGGACAGTACCTACGAGCAGTACTTC. This sequence encodes CASSRDSTYEQYF.

The chain combines TRBV4-1 with TRBJ2-7; D is perhaps TRBD1 (6 bases). Trimming cost V 1 base and J 3 bases, with 13 bases left between them. CDR1 is MGHRA and CDR2 is YSYEKL in the germline V gene. This CDR3 has 15 amino acids. CDR3 in amino acids: CASSQGPVRGYEQYF. CDR3 nucleotide sequence: TGCGCCAGCAGCCAAGGCCCGGTCAGGGGCTACGAGCAGTACTTC.

This sequence joins TRBV19 and TRBJ1-1; D is possibly TRBD1 (6 bases). The CDR3 has 14 amino acids. Germline CDR1 and CDR2: LNHDA and SQIVND (reference sequence). Trimming left V 3 bases short and J 4 bases short, with 12 bases between. CDR3 nucleotides: TGTGCCAGTAGTATCATGCGGGGGCGCACTGAAGCTTTCTTT. Protein: CASSIMRGRTEAFF.

Of note for this clone: Mismatch with germline at one junction end may stem from a read error. The chain has TRBV12-3 or TRBV12-4 and TRBJ2-1, with a weak D call TRBD2 (6 bases). This CDR3 region has 13 residues. The CDR3 protein is CVSRESSYNEQFF. As DNA, the CDR3 is TGTGTCAGCCGGGAGAGCTCCTACAATGAGCAGTTCTTC.

This clone was seen only a few times. The V gene is TRBV27, the J gene TRBJ2-7, with 13 bases identical to TRBD2. Germline CDR1 and CDR2: MNHEY and SMNVEV (reference sequence). The CDR3 is 14 amino acids. The V and J ends lost 6 bases and 7 bases, in that order; junction bases with no gene match: 6. The CDR3 DNA sequence: TGTGCCAGCAGGATGACTAGCGGGGGGCGGGAGCAGTACTTC. Translated: CASRMTSGGREQYF.

The gene calls are TRBV7-9 and TRBJ2-5; 9 bases agree with TRBD1. From germline, CDR1 is SEHNR and CDR2 FQNEAQ (reference sequence). The CDR3 loop spans 15 amino acids. V shed 4 bases, J shed 4 bases, and the junction held 7 bases outside the gene matches. CDR3 region: CASSWVGQGRETQYF. The CDR3 DNA follows: TGTGCCAGCAGCTGGGTGGGACAGGGACGAGAGACCCAGTACTTC.